This note documents a single T cell receptor (beta chain) sequence. The sample belongs to a study of blood T cell repertoires in COVID-19. CDR1 is MNHEY and CDR2 is SMNVEV in the germline V gene (reference sequence). The CDR3 is made up of 14 amino acids. Trimming removed 7 bases at V and 6 bases at J, with 18 bases between. The authors' processing: Reference gene primer amplification in the assay estimated nucleated cell counts. Sequenced by immunoSEQ multiplex PCR; TCRdb stores in-frame clones only, minus some. V, J and clone size derive from that table, while D and trimming were established from the DNA sequence. Here the sample spans some 150,000 clones, roughly 88% being singletons.

The sample was peripheral blood. The rearrangement links TRBV27 to TRBJ1-2; D might be TRBD1 (6 bases). The source of this sequence is a woman in her fifties or sixties with acute or convalescent COVID-19. The CDR3 spells CASTHSPGVNGYTF. The CDR3 nucleotides are TGTGCCAGCACCCATTCGCCAGGGGTGAATGGCTACACCTTC.